The rows below give T cell receptor beta chains drawn from one sample of a study of T cell changes during pregnancy in multiple sclerosis. Only in-frame clones appear in the TCRdb table, and some are missing; sequencing was by immunoSEQ multiplex PCR. In the table there are about 100,000 clones, over 80% of which are singletons. The sample consisted of peripheral blood, taken after pregnancy. These TCRs come from a female donor with multiple sclerosis, enrolled in a pregnancy study. The CDR3 runs from the conserved cysteine through the conserved F or W. Each record gives: J gene, D gene, V gene, clone size, CDR3 protein, CDR3 DNA. D genes are given only for firm matches. Expanded clones are given a class, and other clones once, few, many or no size at all.

j_gene: TRBJ1-3; d_gene: -; v_gene: TRBV6-5; abundance: -; CDR3aa: CASKERERGNTIYF; CDR3nt: TGTGCCAGCAAGGAGAGGGAGCGCGGAAACACCATATATTTT
j_gene: TRBJ2-5; d_gene: TRBD2; v_gene: TRBV4-3; abundance: -; CDR3aa: CASSQDWGGSRETQYF; CDR3nt: TGCGCCAGCAGCCAAGATTGGGGGGGGAGCCGAGAGACCCAGTACTTC
j_gene: TRBJ1-2; d_gene: -; v_gene: TRBV2; abundance: few; CDR3aa: CASSTASYGYTF; CDR3nt: TGTGCCAGCAGTACAGCTTCCTATGGCTACACCTTC
j_gene: TRBJ1-5; d_gene: -; v_gene: TRBV23-1; abundance: -; CDR3aa: CASSPGGRASPAQHF; CDR3nt: TGCGCCAGCAGCCCGGGGGGCAGGGCCTCACCTGCCCAGCATTTT
j_gene: TRBJ2-1; d_gene: TRBD1; v_gene: TRBV14; abundance: -; CDR3aa: CASSQVLGTGLLEQFF; CDR3nt: TGTGCCAGCAGCCAAGTATTAGGGACAGGGCTTCTGGAGCAGTTCTTC
j_gene: TRBJ2-5; d_gene: TRBD2; v_gene: TRBV30; abundance: -; CDR3aa: CAWSVRGGETQYF; CDR3nt: TGTGCCTGGAGTGTACGGGGGGGGGAGACCCAGTACTTC
j_gene: TRBJ1-5; d_gene: TRBD1; v_gene: TRBV6-1; abundance: -; CDR3aa: CASRPTGARQPQHF; CDR3nt: TGTGCCAGCAGACCAACAGGGGCCCGTCAGCCCCAGCATTTT
j_gene: TRBJ1-5; d_gene: -; v_gene: TRBV2; abundance: -; CDR3aa: CASRPSEDQPQHF; CDR3nt: TGTGCCAGCAGGCCCTCAGAGGATCAGCCCCAGCATTTT
j_gene: TRBJ2-1; d_gene: TRBD2; v_gene: TRBV29-1; abundance: once; CDR3aa: CSVEGLAGEQFF; CDR3nt: TGCAGCGTTGAAGGACTAGCGGGAGAGCAGTTCTTC
j_gene: TRBJ2-7; d_gene: TRBD1; v_gene: TRBV7-8; abundance: -; CDR3aa: CASSPPGRRTGGASSYEQYF; CDR3nt: TGTGCCAGCAGCCCACCTGGGCGGCGGACAGGGGGCGCGAGTTCCTACGAGCAGTACTTC
j_gene: TRBJ1-1; d_gene: -; v_gene: TRBV5-4; abundance: -; CDR3aa: CASSLDRGYTEAFF; CDR3nt: TGTGCCAGCAGCTTGGATAGGGGCTACACTGAAGCTTTCTTT
j_gene: TRBJ2-3; d_gene: TRBD2; v_gene: TRBV7-6; abundance: -; CDR3aa: CASSLTRITSATDTQYF; CDR3nt: TGTGCCAGCAGCTTAACCCGAATCACTAGCGCTACAGATACGCAGTATTTT
j_gene: TRBJ2-2; d_gene: TRBD2; v_gene: TRBV5-1; abundance: -; CDR3aa: CASSRTGTSGRTTGELFF; CDR3nt: TGCGCCAGCAGCCGCACCGGGACTAGCGGGCGCACCACCGGGGAGCTGTTTTTT
j_gene: TRBJ1-4; d_gene: TRBD1; v_gene: TRBV19; abundance: once; CDR3aa: CASREQGAREKLFF; CDR3nt: TGTGCCAGCAGGGAACAGGGGGCGCGAGAAAAACTGTTTTTT
j_gene: TRBJ1-2; d_gene: -; v_gene: TRBV30; abundance: -; CDR3aa: CAWREARGPYGYTF; CDR3nt: TGTGCCTGGAGGGAAGCCAGGGGTCCCTATGGCTACACCTTC
j_gene: TRBJ1-2; d_gene: -; v_gene: TRBV6-6; abundance: few; CDR3aa: CASSPDINYGYTF; CDR3nt: TGTGCCAGCAGCCCAGACATTAACTATGGCTACACCTTC
j_gene: TRBJ2-3; d_gene: -; v_gene: TRBV6-1; abundance: -; CDR3aa: CATGPATDTQYF; CDR3nt: TGTGCCACCGGTCCTGCAACAGATACGCAGTATTTT
j_gene: TRBJ1-1; d_gene: TRBD1; v_gene: TRBV7-9; abundance: -; CDR3aa: CASSFYRGKGDTEAFF; CDR3nt: TGTGCCAGCAGCTTCTACAGGGGCAAGGGGGACACTGAAGCTTTCTTT
j_gene: TRBJ2-7; d_gene: -; v_gene: TRBV6-1; abundance: -; CDR3aa: CASSLQKTYEQYF; CDR3nt: TGTGCCAGCAGTCTACAGAAGACCTACGAGCAGTACTTC
j_gene: TRBJ2-1; d_gene: TRBD2; v_gene: TRBV19; abundance: -; CDR3aa: CASSIPGGLAGVQFF; CDR3nt: TGTGCCAGTAGTATCCCCGGGGGACTAGCGGGAGTTCAGTTCTTC
j_gene: TRBJ1-3; d_gene: TRBD1; v_gene: TRBV19; abundance: -; CDR3aa: CASSRDRSSGNTIYF; CDR3nt: TGTGCCAGTAGCCGGGACAGGAGCTCTGGAAACACCATATATTTT
j_gene: TRBJ1-1; d_gene: -; v_gene: TRBV19; abundance: -; CDR3aa: CASSIGRATEAFF; CDR3nt: TGTGCCAGTAGTATAGGCAGGGCCACTGAAGCTTTCTTT
j_gene: TRBJ2-7; d_gene: -; v_gene: TRBV10-3; abundance: -; CDR3aa: CAISQGSHEQYF; CDR3nt: TGTGCCATCAGTCAGGGTTCCCACGAGCAGTACTTC
j_gene: TRBJ1-5; d_gene: TRBD1; v_gene: TRBV27; abundance: -; CDR3aa: CASRNSWDRGGQPQHF; CDR3nt: TGTGCCAGCAGGAATTCATGGGACAGGGGAGGCCAGCCCCAGCATTTT
j_gene: TRBJ1-1; d_gene: -; v_gene: TRBV28; abundance: few; CDR3aa: CASSRGQSNTEAFF; CDR3nt: TGTGCCAGCAGTCGTGGACAATCGAACACTGAAGCTTTCTTT
j_gene: TRBJ2-7; d_gene: -; v_gene: TRBV7-8; abundance: -; CDR3aa: CASSGRTANYEQYF; CDR3nt: TGTGCCAGCAGCGGCCGGACAGCCAACTACGAGCAGTACTTC
j_gene: TRBJ2-1; d_gene: TRBD2; v_gene: TRBV7-8; abundance: -; CDR3aa: CASSFFAGGPYNEQFF; CDR3nt: TGTGCCAGCAGCTTTTTCGCGGGGGGGCCCTACAATGAGCAGTTCTTC
j_gene: TRBJ2-7; d_gene: TRBD2; v_gene: TRBV7-8; abundance: -; CDR3aa: CASSLFTLAGELYEQYF; CDR3nt: TGTGCCAGCAGCTTATTCACACTAGCGGGGGAACTCTACGAGCAGTACTTC
j_gene: TRBJ1-2; d_gene: -; v_gene: TRBV28; abundance: -; CDR3aa: CASSPQVGGYTF; CDR3nt: TGTGCCAGCAGTCCTCAGGTTGGTGGCTACACCTTC
j_gene: TRBJ2-7; d_gene: TRBD1; v_gene: TRBV5-5; abundance: -; CDR3aa: CASSQGTAHSYEQYF; CDR3nt: TGTGCCAGCAGCCAAGGGACAGCTCACTCCTACGAGCAGTACTTC
j_gene: TRBJ1-5; d_gene: TRBD1; v_gene: TRBV27; abundance: -; CDR3aa: CASSFLTGGEVANQPQHF; CDR3nt: TGTGCCAGCAGTTTTCTAACAGGGGGCGAGGTGGCAAATCAGCCCCAGCATTTT
j_gene: TRBJ2-5; d_gene: -; v_gene: TRBV9; abundance: -; CDR3aa: CASSVGQVSYQETQYF; CDR3nt: TGTGCCAGCAGCGTAGGGCAGGTGTCGTACCAAGAGACCCAGTACTTC
j_gene: TRBJ1-2; d_gene: -; v_gene: TRBV27; abundance: -; CDR3aa: CASSNGRAYGYTF; CDR3nt: TGTGCCAGCAGTAACGGCAGGGCCTATGGCTACACCTTC
j_gene: TRBJ2-1; d_gene: -; v_gene: TRBV5-6; abundance: -; CDR3aa: CASSSPVEEYNEQFF; CDR3nt: TGTGCCAGCAGCTCCCCGGTGGAGGAATACAATGAGCAGTTCTTC
j_gene: TRBJ2-2; d_gene: -; v_gene: TRBV28; abundance: -; CDR3aa: CASRRRGNTGELFF; CDR3nt: TGTGCCAGCAGGAGGAGGGGAAACACCGGGGAGCTGTTTTTT
j_gene: TRBJ1-2; d_gene: -; v_gene: TRBV1; abundance: -; CDR3aa: CTSSWGQGGYGYTF; CDR3nt: TGCACCAGCAGCTGGGGACAGGGGGGCTATGGCTACACCTTC
j_gene: TRBJ1-3; d_gene: TRBD1; v_gene: TRBV11-3; abundance: -; CDR3aa: CASSFNPGQGNTIYF; CDR3nt: TGTGCCAGCAGTTTCAACCCGGGACAGGGAAACACCATATATTTT
j_gene: TRBJ2-1; d_gene: -; v_gene: TRBV7-2; abundance: -; CDR3aa: CASSLRRGDSYNEQFF; CDR3nt: TGTGCCAGCAGCTTAAGGCGCGGGGACTCCTACAATGAGCAGTTCTTC
j_gene: TRBJ1-6; d_gene: -; v_gene: TRBV27; abundance: -; CDR3aa: CASSWREGNSPLHF; CDR3nt: TGTGCCAGCAGTTGGCGGGAGGGAAATTCACCCCTCCACTTT
j_gene: TRBJ2-7; d_gene: TRBD1; v_gene: TRBV19; abundance: -; CDR3aa: CASSIRTGTYEQYF; CDR3nt: TGTGCCAGTAGTATCCGGACAGGGACCTACGAGCAGTACTTC
j_gene: TRBJ2-7; d_gene: TRBD2; v_gene: TRBV7-9; abundance: -; CDR3aa: CASSTLTGGSSYEQYF; CDR3nt: TGTGCCAGCAGCACCCTTACGGGGGGGAGCTCCTACGAGCAGTACTTC
j_gene: TRBJ1-1; d_gene: -; v_gene: TRBV28; abundance: -; CDR3aa: CASSSPGSTEAFF; CDR3nt: TGTGCCAGCAGTTCCCCAGGGTCCACTGAAGCTTTCTTT